A selection of T cell receptor beta chains follows, all from one sample in a study of post-analysis software for immune sequencing data. A single record per CDR3 protein comes from TCRdb applying MiXCR to the PCR reads. This sample has approximately 690,000 distinct CDR3 sequences, with over 45% found just once. The sample comprised blood. The receptors originated from a girl aged 2 to 9 with multiple sclerosis. Both conserved end residues are part of each CDR3. D genes are given only for firm matches. Size is omitted from some rows. Given values are once, few, many or a class for expanded clones.

v_gene	abundance	j_gene	d_gene	CDR3nt	CDR3aa
TRBV20-1	.	TRBJ2-3	TRBD2	TGCAGTGCCGAGCGGGGCGGCACAGATACGCAGTATTTT	CSAERGGTDTQYF
TRBV20-1	few	TRBJ2-7	.	TGCAGTGCTAGAGGACGGGAGACCTACGAGCAGTACTTC	CSARGRETYEQYF
TRBV12-3/TRBV12-4	.	TRBJ2-1	.	TGTGCCAGCAGACTCCTGACTGGGCCTAGCTCCTACAATGAGCAGTTCTTC	CASRLLTGPSSYNEQFF
TRBV5-1	.	TRBJ2-6	TRBD1	TGCGCCAGCAGCCCAGGGACAGGGGCGCCCTCTGGGGCCAACGTCCTGACTTTC	CASSPGTGAPSGANVLTF
TRBV12-3/TRBV12-4	.	TRBJ2-3	.	TGTGCCAGCACCTCATCTAGCACAGATACGCAGTATTTT	CASTSSSTDTQYF
TRBV5-4	.	TRBJ2-1	.	TGTGCCAGCAATAGGAGAAACAATGAGCAGTTCTTC	CASNRRNNEQFF
TRBV12-3/TRBV12-4	.	TRBJ2-1	TRBD1	TGTGCCAGCAGTTTAGCAAGGGGGCGTGAGCAGTTCTTC	CASSLARGREQFF
TRBV3-1	.	TRBJ1-1	.	TGTGCCAGCAGTCCAACCTCTGGGAACACTGAAGCTTTCTTT	CASSPTSGNTEAFF
TRBV6-5	few	TRBJ2-2	TRBD1	TGTGCCACCCGGAATCGGACAGGGAACACCGGGGAGCTGTTTTTT	CATRNRTGNTGELFF
TRBV20-1	.	TRBJ2-5	TRBD2	TGCAGTGCGACGACTAGCCAGACCCAGTACTTC	CSATTSQTQYF
TRBV12-3/TRBV12-4	.	TRBJ1-2	TRBD1	TGTGCCAGCAGTTTCGGGGGGACAGACGCCCTCTATGGCTACACCTTC	CASSFGGTDALYGYTF
TRBV5-1	.	TRBJ1-1	TRBD1	TGCGCCAGCAGCTCGGCGCAGGGGGGGACTGAAGCTTTCTTT	CASSSAQGGTEAFF
TRBV11-2	.	TRBJ2-3	TRBD1	TGTGCCAGCAGCTCGACAGGGGAAGTAGATACGCAGTATTTT	CASSSTGEVDTQYF
TRBV10-3	few	TRBJ2-3	TRBD2	TGTGCCGTAGCACGATTCGAAGGGAGGGCAGATACGCAGTATTTT	CAVARFEGRADTQYF
TRBV7-2	many	TRBJ2-7	.	TGTGCCAGCAGCTTAGAGGGAGGGGGATCCTACGAGCAGTACTTC	CASSLEGGGSYEQYF
TRBV9	.	TRBJ2-7	.	TGTGCCAGCAGCGTAGGACAGGCAAACTACGAGCAGTACTTC	CASSVGQANYEQYF
TRBV5-1	.	TRBJ2-3	.	TGCGCCAGCAGCTTGATTAGTCCCCTAGCGCAAATAGGCACAGATACGCAGTATTTT	CASSLISPLAQIGTDTQYF
TRBV20-1	.	TRBJ2-1	.	TGCAGTGCTGGGGGTGAGGAAAACATCTACAATGAGCAGTTCTTC	CSAGGEENIYNEQFF
TRBV7-9	.	TRBJ2-1	TRBD2	TGTGCCAGCAGCTCGCTAGCGGGACATAATGAGCAGTTCTTC	CASSSLAGHNEQFF
TRBV7-9	.	TRBJ2-7	TRBD2	TGTGCCAGCAGCCGGGGGGGGGACTCCTACGAGCAGTACTTC	CASSRGGDSYEQYF
TRBV21-1	once	TRBJ2-2	.	TGTGCCAGCAGCTCCCACAGGGGGCTTAACACCGGGGAGCTGTTTTTT	CASSSHRGLNTGELFF
TRBV12-3/TRBV12-4	few	TRBJ2-3	.	TGTGCCAGCCTTCTCGGACTATCGAACACAGATACGCAGTATTTT	CASLLGLSNTDTQYF
TRBV7-6	.	TRBJ2-3	.	TGTGCCAGCACTTTCCAGGGGATGGGTACAGATACGCAGTATTTT	CASTFQGMGTDTQYF
TRBV7-9	.	TRBJ2-5	TRBD1	TGTGCCAGCAGCATCCTCTCCCGGGACAGGGGGGAAGAGACCCAGTACTTC	CASSILSRDRGEETQYF
TRBV9	.	TRBJ1-1	.	TGTGCCAGCAGCGTAGGCGAGACTGAAGCTTTCTTT	CASSVGETEAFF
TRBV6-6	.	TRBJ2-3	.	TGTGCCAGCATTCGCGTGCAAGGGGATACGCAGTATTTT	CASIRVQGDTQYF
TRBV5-5	few	TRBJ1-4	.	TGTGCCAGCAGCGCCGATTACAGGATCAGGGATGAAAAACTGTTTTTT	CASSADYRIRDEKLFF
TRBV5-6	.	TRBJ2-2	.	TGTGCCAGCAGGCAGACAGGGGAGGGCACCGGGGAGCTGTTTTTT	CASRQTGEGTGELFF
TRBV6-5	.	TRBJ2-3	.	TGTGCCAGCAGTTACGGAACGGTCCCGAATACGCAGTATTTT	CASSYGTVPNTQYF
TRBV5-5	.	TRBJ1-1	.	TGTGCCAGCAGCTTTGATGAGGGGAAAGCTTTCTTT	CASSFDEGKAFF
TRBV29-1	.	TRBJ1-2	.	TGCAGCGTTGTTACGGGCACCTCCTATGGCTACACCTTC	CSVVTGTSYGYTF
TRBV20-1	.	TRBJ2-1	TRBD2	TGCAGTGCTATGAGCGGGAGGGGTTCGAATGAGCAGTTCTTC	CSAMSGRGSNEQFF
TRBV4-1	once	TRBJ2-1	TRBD1	TGCGCCAGCAGCCCGTCTCGGGACAGACGCTCTTGGTTTGGCAATGAGCAGTTCTTC	CASSPSRDRRSWFGNEQFF
TRBV27	.	TRBJ2-1	TRBD2	TGTGCCAGCAGTTTATCTCCGGGACTAGCGGCCTACAATGAGCAGGTCTTC	CASSLSPGLAAYNEQVF
TRBV20-1	few	TRBJ2-7	.	TGCAGTGCTAGGGACACCGGCTACGAGCAGTACTTC	CSARDTGYEQYF
TRBV27	few	TRBJ2-4	TRBD2	TGTGCCAGCAGTTTATCCCCGGGTAGCGGGCTAGCCAAAAACATTCAGTACTTC	CASSLSPGSGLAKNIQYF
TRBV9	.	TRBJ2-2	.	TGTGCCAGCAGCGTAGTAGGGGGGGAGCTGTTTTTT	CASSVVGGELFF
TRBV6-5	.	TRBJ1-2	.	TGTGCCAGCAGTTACTCGGTCGCGGGGCCAACTAACTATGGCTACACCTTC	CASSYSVAGPTNYGYTF
TRBV20-1	.	TRBJ2-5	TRBD2	TGCAGTGCTAGTCCTAGCGGGGGAACCGGGGAGACCCAGTACTTC	CSASPSGGTGETQYF
TRBV15	few	TRBJ2-2	TRBD2	TGTGCCACCAGCAGCTTGACTAGCGGGAGATCAACCGGGGAGCTGTTTTTT	CATSSLTSGRSTGELFF
TRBV6-5	once	TRBJ1-1	.	TGTGCCAGCAGGATTAGTGGAATAAACACTGAAGCTTTCTTT	CASRISGINTEAFF
TRBV29-1	.	TRBJ1-1	.	TGCAGGAAGGGCCGCGGTGAAGCTTTCTTT	CRKGRGEAFF
TRBV5-1	.	TRBJ2-1	.	TGCGCCAGCAGCCTACTACTAGATCCCTCTGGGTACAATGAGCAGTTCTTC	CASSLLLDPSGYNEQFF
TRBV11-2	.	TRBJ1-6	.	TGTGCCAGCAGCCCCTTGGAGGGCCCAGTGGATTCACCCCTCCACTTT	CASSPLEGPVDSPLHF
TRBV6-5	.	TRBJ1-1	.	TGTGCCAGCAGTTATGGGACAAAGAACACTAAAGCTTTCTTT	CASSYGTKNTKAFF
TRBV6-6	.	TRBJ2-3	.	TGTGCCAGCAGGGCGCGCACAGATACGCAGTATTTT	CASRARTDTQYF
TRBV29-1	.	TRBJ1-1	.	TGCAGCGTTGGTGAGGGGAGGGCTGAAGCTTTCTTT	CSVGEGRAEAFF
TRBV11-2	.	TRBJ2-5	TRBD2	TGTGCCGGCAGCCCCGGGACTAGCGCCGGGGAGACCCAGTACTTC	CAGSPGTSAGETQYF
TRBV7-9	.	TRBJ2-7	TRBD1	TGTGCCAGCAGCCCGGGACAGGGTTATAGTAGGGAGTACTTC	CASSPGQGYSREYF
TRBV10-2	once	TRBJ2-1	TRBD2	TGCGCCGGAGGGACTAGCGGGTCCTACAATGAGCAGTTCTTC	CAGGTSGSYNEQFF
TRBV12-3/TRBV12-4	few	TRBJ2-1	TRBD2	TGTGCCAGCAGTCCCCCCGGCGGGAGTTGGTATGAGCAGTTCTTC	CASSPPGGSWYEQFF
TRBV21-1	.	TRBJ1-1	.	TGTGCCAGCAGCAAACAGGGTCCGAACACTGAAGCTTTCTTT	CASSKQGPNTEAFF